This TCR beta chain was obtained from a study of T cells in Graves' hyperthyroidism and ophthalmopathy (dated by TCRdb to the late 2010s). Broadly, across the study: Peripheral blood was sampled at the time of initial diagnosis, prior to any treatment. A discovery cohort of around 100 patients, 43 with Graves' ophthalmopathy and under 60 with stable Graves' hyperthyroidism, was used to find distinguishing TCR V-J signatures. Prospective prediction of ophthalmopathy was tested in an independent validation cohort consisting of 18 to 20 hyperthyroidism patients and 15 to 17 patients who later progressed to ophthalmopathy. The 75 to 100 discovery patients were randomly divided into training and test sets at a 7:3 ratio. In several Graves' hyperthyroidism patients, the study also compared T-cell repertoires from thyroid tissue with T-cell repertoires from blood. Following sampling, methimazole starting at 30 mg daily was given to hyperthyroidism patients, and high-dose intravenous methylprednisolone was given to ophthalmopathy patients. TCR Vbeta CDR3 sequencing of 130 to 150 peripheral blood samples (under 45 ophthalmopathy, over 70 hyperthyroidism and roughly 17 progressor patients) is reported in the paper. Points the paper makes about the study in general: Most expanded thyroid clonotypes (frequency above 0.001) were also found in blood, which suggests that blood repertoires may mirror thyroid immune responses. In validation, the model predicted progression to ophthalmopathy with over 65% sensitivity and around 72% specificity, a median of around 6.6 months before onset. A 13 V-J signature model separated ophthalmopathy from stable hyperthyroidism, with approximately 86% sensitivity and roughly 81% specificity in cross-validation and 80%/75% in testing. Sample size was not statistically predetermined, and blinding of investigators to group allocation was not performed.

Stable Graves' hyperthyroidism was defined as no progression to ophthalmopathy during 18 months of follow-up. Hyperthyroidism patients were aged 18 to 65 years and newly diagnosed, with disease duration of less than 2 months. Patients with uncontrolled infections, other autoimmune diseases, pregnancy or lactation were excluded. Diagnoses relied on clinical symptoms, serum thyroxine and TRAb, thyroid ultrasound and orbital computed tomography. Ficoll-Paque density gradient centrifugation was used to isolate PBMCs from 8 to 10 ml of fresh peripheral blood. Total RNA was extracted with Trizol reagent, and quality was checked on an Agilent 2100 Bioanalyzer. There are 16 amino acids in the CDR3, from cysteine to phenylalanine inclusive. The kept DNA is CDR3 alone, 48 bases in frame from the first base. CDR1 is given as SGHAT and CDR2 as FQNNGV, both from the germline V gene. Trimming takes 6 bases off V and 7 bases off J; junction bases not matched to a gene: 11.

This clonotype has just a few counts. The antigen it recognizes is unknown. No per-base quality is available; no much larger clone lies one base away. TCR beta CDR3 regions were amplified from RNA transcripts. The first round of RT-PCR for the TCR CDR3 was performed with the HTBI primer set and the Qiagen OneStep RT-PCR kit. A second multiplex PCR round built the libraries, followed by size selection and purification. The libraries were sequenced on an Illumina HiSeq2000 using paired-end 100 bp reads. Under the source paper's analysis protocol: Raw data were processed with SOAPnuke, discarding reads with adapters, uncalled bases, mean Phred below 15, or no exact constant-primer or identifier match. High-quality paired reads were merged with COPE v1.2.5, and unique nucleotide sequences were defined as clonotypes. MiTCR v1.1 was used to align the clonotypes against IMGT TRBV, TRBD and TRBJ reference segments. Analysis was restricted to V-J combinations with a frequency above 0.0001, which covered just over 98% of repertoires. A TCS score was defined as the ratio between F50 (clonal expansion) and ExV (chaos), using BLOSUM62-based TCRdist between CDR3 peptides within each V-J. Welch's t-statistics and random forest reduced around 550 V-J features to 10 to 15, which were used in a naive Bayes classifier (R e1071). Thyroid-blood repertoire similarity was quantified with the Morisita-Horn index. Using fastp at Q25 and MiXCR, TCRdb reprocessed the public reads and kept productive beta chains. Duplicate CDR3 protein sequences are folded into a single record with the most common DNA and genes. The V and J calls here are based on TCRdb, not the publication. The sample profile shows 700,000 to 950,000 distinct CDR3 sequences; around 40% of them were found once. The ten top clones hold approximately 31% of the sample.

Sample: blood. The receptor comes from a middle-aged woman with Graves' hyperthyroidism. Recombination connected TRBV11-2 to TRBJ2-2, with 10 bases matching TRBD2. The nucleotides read TGTGCCAGCAGACCACCGGGACTAGCGTGGAGCGGGGAGCTGTTTTTT. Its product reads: CASRPPGLAWSGELFF.